The rows below give T cell receptor beta chains drawn from one sample of a study of human T cells and chemical hapten exposure. TCRdb redid the calling of the RACE reads with MiXCR, one entry per CDR3 protein. The sample yields 45,000 to 70,000 distinct CDR3 sequences, 9.3% seen once. This specimen consisted of whole blood, obtained in connection with sensitization to the hapten diphenylcyclopropenone (DPC). The receptor source for this set is a woman in her thirties or forties with alopecia areata. Some clones in this sample may be carry-over from other donors' samples. Both conserved end residues are part of each CDR3. D genes are given only for firm matches.

>TRBV7-9|15|TRBD1
CASSGTGGMTDTQYF
>TRBV7-9|15|-
CASSLWLASTDTQYF
>TRBV19|12|-
CASRTYNSPLHF
>TRBV27|12|-
CASRGGGETQYF
>TRBV21-1|11|-
CASSKPYEQYF
>TRBV6-6|12|-
CASTYVGGEAFF
>TRBV6-5|15|-
CASSRYRQSNQPQHF
>TRBV12-3/TRBV12-4|14|-
CASSFWQNSYEQYF
>TRBV28|15|TRBD1
CASSSSGGRTDTQYF
>TRBV6-2/TRBV6-3|14|-
CASSYSMEGDGYTF
>TRBV9|13|-
CASSVGGATEAFF
>TRBV6-2/TRBV6-3|12|-
CASGLSANVLTF
>TRBV6-5|13|TRBD1
CASTDWTGGEQYF
>TRBV5-6|14|TRBD1
CASSLTGGAEGYTF
>TRBV20-1|16|-
CSARYEGNPSPYEQYF
>TRBV7-6|13|-
CASSLAHSDTQYF
>TRBV24-1|15|-
CATSDPFRQDYEQYF
>TRBV6-2/TRBV6-3|16|-
CASGNRLGGSYNEQFF
>TRBV5-1|12|TRBD1
CASRLGQEKLFF
>TRBV20-1|14|TRBD1
CSADRGRKGSGQYF